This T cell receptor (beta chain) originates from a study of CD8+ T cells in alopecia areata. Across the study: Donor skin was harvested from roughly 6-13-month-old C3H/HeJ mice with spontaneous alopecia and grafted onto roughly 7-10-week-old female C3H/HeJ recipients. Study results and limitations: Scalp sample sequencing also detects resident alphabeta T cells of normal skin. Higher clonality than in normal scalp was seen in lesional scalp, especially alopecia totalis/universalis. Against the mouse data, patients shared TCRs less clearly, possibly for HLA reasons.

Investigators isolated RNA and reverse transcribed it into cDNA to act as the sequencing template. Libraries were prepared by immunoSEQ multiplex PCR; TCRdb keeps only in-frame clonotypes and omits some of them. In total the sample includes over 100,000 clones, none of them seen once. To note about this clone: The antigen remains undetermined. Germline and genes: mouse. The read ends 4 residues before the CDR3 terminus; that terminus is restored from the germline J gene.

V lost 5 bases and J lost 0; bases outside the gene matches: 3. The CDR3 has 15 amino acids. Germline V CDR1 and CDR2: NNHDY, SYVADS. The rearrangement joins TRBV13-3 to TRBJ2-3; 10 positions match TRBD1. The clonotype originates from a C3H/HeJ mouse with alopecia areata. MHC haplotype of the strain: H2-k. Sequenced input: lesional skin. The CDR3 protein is CASRGQGNSAETLYF. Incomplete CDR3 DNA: TGTGCCAGCAGGGGACAGGGGAATAGTGCAGAA.